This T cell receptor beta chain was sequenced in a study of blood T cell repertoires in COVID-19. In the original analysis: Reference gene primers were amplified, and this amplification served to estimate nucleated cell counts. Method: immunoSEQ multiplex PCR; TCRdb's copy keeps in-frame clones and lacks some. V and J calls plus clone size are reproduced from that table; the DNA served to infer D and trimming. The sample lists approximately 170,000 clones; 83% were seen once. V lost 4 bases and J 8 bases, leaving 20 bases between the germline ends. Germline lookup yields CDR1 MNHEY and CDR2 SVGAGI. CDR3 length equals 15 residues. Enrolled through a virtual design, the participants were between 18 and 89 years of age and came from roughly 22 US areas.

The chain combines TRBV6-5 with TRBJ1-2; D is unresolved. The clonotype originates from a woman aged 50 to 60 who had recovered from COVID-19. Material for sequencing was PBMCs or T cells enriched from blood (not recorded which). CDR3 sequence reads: CASSSTTDGSLGYTF. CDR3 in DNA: TGTGCCAGCAGTTCAACGACCGACGGGTCGCTGGGCTACACCTTC.